This T cell receptor (beta chain) was found in a study of T-cell reconstitution after alpha-beta-depleted transplantation in children. Per the germline V gene, CDR1 is LGHNA and CDR2 is YSLEER. The CDR3 has 14 residues. Worth noting for this clonotype: Its matching antigen is unknown. It may be a read error: a sequence one base away is much more abundant.

Points from the study as a whole: From newly produced T cells came most of the T-cell counts and diversity one year after transplant. There were reportedly several hundred expanded graft clones from which alpha-beta T cells came about two months after transplant.

TCRbeta library construction was performed incorporating unique molecular identifiers. TCRdb re-called the PCR reads with MiXCR, one entry per CDR3 protein. Seen here are 480,000 or so distinct CDR3 sequences, 8% to 11% observed once, and the top ten hold around 2.2%. The sample here was PBMCs, taken before TCRalphabeta/CD19-depleted stem cell transplant. V usage is TRBV4-3 and J usage is TRBJ2-7; D is tentatively TRBD1 or TRBD2 (6 bases each). This clonotype was obtained from a child aged 2-15 years with inherited bone marrow failure, due to receive a stem cell transplant. The DNA of the CDR3 is TGCGCCAGCGGCCAGGGACTCAGGGGCTACGAGCAGTACTTC. It yields the protein CASGQGLRGYEQYF.